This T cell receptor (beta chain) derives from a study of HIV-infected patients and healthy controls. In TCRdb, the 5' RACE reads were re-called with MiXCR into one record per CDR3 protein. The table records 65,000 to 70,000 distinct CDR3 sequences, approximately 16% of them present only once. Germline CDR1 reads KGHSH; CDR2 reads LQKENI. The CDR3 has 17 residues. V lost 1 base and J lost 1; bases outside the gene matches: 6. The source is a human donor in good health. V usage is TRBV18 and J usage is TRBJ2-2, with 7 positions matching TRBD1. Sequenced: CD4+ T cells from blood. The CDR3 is CASSPLSDRMNTGELFF. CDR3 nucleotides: TGTGCCAGCTCACCACTTTCGGACAGGATGAACACCGGGGAGCTGTTTTTT.